These 9 T cell receptor beta chains share one sample of origin, sequenced in a study of cytomegalovirus exposure and HLA in healthy donors. 60 Vbeta and 13 Jbeta primers were used in PCR. Assay used: immunoSEQ multiplex PCR; TCRdb lists only in-frame clones, some missing. The table lists over 150,000 clones, 70% to 80% of them singletons. Sequencing was done on a sample of PBMCs. The receptors derive from a middle-aged man in good health and CMV-seronegative.

The sample holds a few counts of this clone. The chain combines TRBV28 with TRBJ2-1; D possibly corresponds to TRBD2 (7 bases). V shed 10 bases and J shed 1 base, with 14 bases lying between them. This CDR3 is 14 amino acids long. Germline CDR1 and CDR2: MDHEN and SYDVKM. CDR3 residues: CATGGTQSYNEQFF. The CDR3 DNA reads TGTGCCACGGGGGGCACCCAGTCCTACAATGAGCAGTTCTTC.

The gene calls are TRBV19 and TRBJ2-5; tentative D call: TRBD2 (5 bases). The CDR3 covers 13 residues. Germline V gene sequence: CDR1 LNHDA, CDR2 SQIVND (reference sequence). V was trimmed by 6 bases and J by 2 bases, leaving 10 bases between them. The CDR3 here is CASSRDLQETQYF. The CDR3 DNA reads as TGTGCCAGTAGCCGGGATTTACAAGAGACCCAGTACTTC.

This chain links TRBV29-1 with TRBJ2-5, with 12 bases aligning to TRBD1. CDR3 length equals 16 residues. Germline values: CDR1 SQVTM, CDR2 ANQGSEA. Trimming took 2 bases from V and 11 from J; bases not matched to a gene: 15. CDR3 residues: CSVEPGQGASRVGQYF. CDR3 nucleotides: TGCAGCGTTGAACCGGGACAGGGGGCCTCGAGGGTGGGACAGTACTTC. Combining the CDR3 with reference TRBV29-1 and TRBJ2-5 gives the whole variable domain SAVISQKPSRDICQRGTSLTIQCQVDSQVTMMFWYRQQPGQSLTLIATANQGSEATYESGFVIDKFPISRPNLTFSTLTVSNMSPEDSSIYLCSVEPGQGASRVGQYFGPGTRLLVL.

The chain has TRBV11-3 and TRBJ2-3; 8 nucleotides align to TRBD2. V was pared by 4 bases and J by 1 base, with 10 bases of the junction left unmatched. Per germline, CDR1 SGHNT and CDR2 YENEEA. This CDR3 region has 17 residues. The CDR3 coding sequence is TGTGCCAGCAGCTCTACCGCTGGGACTAGAGGCACAGATACGCAGTATTTT. This translates into CASSSTAGTRGTDTQYF.

This chain connects TRBV6-1 to TRBJ2-1; TRBD1 matches at 9 bases. Germline loops: CDR1 MNHNS, CDR2 SASEGT. CDR3 length: 17 amino acids. The V and J ends lost 3 bases and 3 bases, in that order; junction bases with no gene match: 9. Here the CDR3 DNA reads TGTGCCAGCAGTGATATACTTCGGGACAGGGTCTACAATGAGCAGTTCTTC. Its protein product is CASSDILRDRVYNEQFF.

This chain links TRBV5-1 with TRBJ2-7; TRBD2 matches 11 bases. V shed 4 bases and J 1 base; nucleotides not matched to a gene: 4. CDR1 is SGHRS, CDR2 YFSETQ, per germline. This CDR3 spans 15 amino acids. As DNA, the CDR3 is TGCGCCAGCAGCCTAGGGACTAGCGGTTCCTACGAGCAGTACTTC. Its protein is CASSLGTSGSYEQYF.

The rearrangement uses TRBV7-8 and TRBJ2-5; D is perhaps TRBD2 (5 bases). V shed 0 bases and J shed 7 bases, with 6 bases lying between them. Germline CDR1 reads SGHVS; CDR2 reads FQNEAQ. The CDR3 is made up of 12 amino acids. The CDR3 DNA sequence: TGTGCCAGCAGCTTAGCCCGGGGGACCCAGTACTTC. This gives the protein CASSLARGTQYF.

V and J are TRBV2 and TRBJ2-6, with 7 bases lining up with TRBD2. V shed 8 bases, J shed 1 base, and the junction held 14 bases outside the gene matches. Germline V gene sequence: CDR1 SNHLY, CDR2 FYNNEI. This CDR3 spans 18 amino acids. The CDR3 coding sequence is TGTGCCAGCTCTCCCAGGACTAGTGGGATTTCTGGGGCCAACGTCCTGACTTTC. Translation: CASSPRTSGISGANVLTF.

The chain recombines TRBV9 with TRBJ1-1, with D possibly matching TRBD1 (6 bases). The ends were cut back, 4 bases at V and 5 bases at J, with 18 bases in the middle. CDR1 is SGDLS and CDR2 is YYNGEE in the germline V gene. The CDR3 contains 15 residues. The CDR3 DNA sequence: TGTGCCAGCAGCCCCTCGGGGGGGGCGGGAACTGAAGCTTTCTTT. Encoded protein: CASSPSGGAGTEAFF.